Below, 22 T cell receptor beta chains from the same sample are listed, as sequenced in a study of CD8 T cells in Susac syndrome. When the RNA was reverse transcribed, random hexamers were used with an input of 0.5 to 1 ug. TCRdb reanalysed the immunoSEQ multiplex PCR reads using MiXCR and keeps one entry per CDR3 protein. The sample consists of about 120,000 distinct CDR3 sequences, 96% of them appearing once. Sequenced sample: CD4+ T cells from PBMCs. The receptor source for this set is a human donor with Susac syndrome.

This clonotype was picked up one time. The rearrangement uses TRBV27 and TRBJ1-2, with 9 positions matching TRBD1. J lost 4 bases, V lost 5 bases, and 5 bases had no gene match. This CDR3 has 14 amino acids. CDR1 is MNHEY and CDR2 is SMNVEV in the germline V gene (reference sequence). This CDR3 is CASSGDRDGYGYTF. CDR3 sequence (DNA): TGTGCCAGCAGTGGGGACAGGGATGGCTATGGCTACACCTTC.

This chain joins TRBV9 and TRBJ2-4; TRBD2 aligns across 11 bases. Germline CDR1 is SGDLS and CDR2 is YYNGEE. The J segment lost 1 base and the V segment lost 3 bases, leaving 3 bases of the junction unmatched. This CDR3 spans 16 amino acids. CDR3 in DNA: TGTGCCAGCAGCGCCCTAGCGGGAGGTGCCAAAAACATTCAGTACTTC. It encodes CASSALAGGAKNIQYF.

The chain couples TRBV4-1 to TRBJ2-1, with 11 bases fitting TRBD2. CDR1 MGHRA and CDR2 YSYEKL come from the germline V gene. Unmatched junction bases numbered 4, after V lost 1 base and J lost 8 bases. CDR3 size: 15 residues. As DNA, the CDR3 is TGCGCCAGCAGCCAAGGGACTAGCGGGTTCTATGAGCAGTTCTTC. It is translated as CASSQGTSGFYEQFF.

The rearrangement links TRBV28 to TRBJ2-7, with 8 nucleotides matching TRBD1. CDR1 is MDHEN, CDR2 SYDVKM, per germline. The CDR3 covers 14 residues. V lost 2 bases to trimming and J lost 6 bases; unmatched junction nucleotides: 6. The CDR3 sequence: CASSLTGGYSEQYF. CDR3 DNA sequence: TGTGCCAGCAGTTTAACAGGGGGATATTCCGAGCAGTACTTC.

V is TRBV24-1 and J is TRBJ2-5; TRBD1 matches 8 bases. Germline loops: CDR1 KGHDR, CDR2 SFDVKD. CDR3 size: 15 residues. J was trimmed by 3 bases and V by 4 bases; bases with no gene match: 6. The CDR3 sequence is CATSEGTGVEETQYF. The CDR3 DNA reads TGTGCCACCAGTGAGGGGACAGGAGTTGAAGAGACCCAGTACTTC.

V and J are TRBV29-1 and TRBJ1-1, with 8 positions matching TRBD1. The CDR3 extends over 15 amino acids. Trimming took 4 bases from V and 0 from J; bases not matched to a gene: 7. The germline V gene has CDR1 SQVTM and CDR2 ANQGSEA. The CDR3 sequence is CSVAPQGGMNTEAFF. In DNA form, the CDR3 reads TGCAGCGTTGCTCCACAGGGGGGCATGAACACTGAAGCTTTCTTT.

This sequence joins TRBV20-1 and TRBJ1-5; D is undetermined. The germline gives CDR1 DFQATT, CDR2 SNEGSKA (reference sequence). The V end was cut by 0 bases, the J end by 5 bases, with 8 bases between. This CDR3 region has 13 residues. The CDR3 spells CSARENSYQPQHF. CDR3 bases: TGCAGTGCTAGAGAGAACAGTTATCAGCCCCAGCATTTT.

This chain connects TRBV5-4 to TRBJ2-3; 9 bases align to TRBD2. Trimming took 4 bases from V and 2 from J; bases not matched to a gene: 8. Germline V gene sequence: CDR1 SGHNT, CDR2 YYREEE (reference sequence). This CDR3 is 16 amino acids long. For the CDR3, the DNA is TGTGCCAGCAGCCCCAAGCGGGAGGCCTACACAGATACGCAGTATTTT. It codes for CASSPKREAYTDTQYF.

The chain joins TRBV2 to TRBJ2-1; no firm D call. Germline V CDR1 and CDR2: SNHLY, FYNNEI. The CDR3 loop spans 16 amino acids. Trimming took 1 base from V and 0 from J, leaving 10 bases between them. The CDR3 is CASSEVGSSSYNEQFF. The CDR3 nucleotides read TGTGCCAGCAGTGAAGTGGGGTCGTCCTCCTACAATGAGCAGTTCTTC.

J is TRBJ2-5 and V is TRBV30; tentatively, D is TRBD2 (6 bases). Germline lookup yields CDR1 GTSNPN and CDR2 SVGIG (reference sequence). The CDR3 runs 13 residues. V gave up 1 base and J gave up 5 bases, with 11 bases separating them. The CDR3 DNA follows: TGTGCCTGGAGTGGGGGGGTGGGGGAGACCCAGTACTTC. Its protein is CAWSGGVGETQYF.

The chain links TRBV7-9 to TRBJ2-1, with 7 bases fitting TRBD1. CDR1 and CDR2 (germline): SEHNR, FQNEAQ (reference sequence). With 3 bases clipped from V and 5 bases from J, the junction kept 4 bases outside the gene matches. CDR3 size: 14 residues. The DNA of the CDR3 is TGTGCCAGCAGCTTGGGACAGATAAACAATGAGCAGTTCTTC. It translates to CASSLGQINNEQFF.

This chain joins TRBV14 and TRBJ2-1; 7 nucleotides align to TRBD1. V shed 3 bases, J shed 4 bases, and the junction held 9 bases outside the gene matches. The CDR3 is made up of 16 amino acids. In germline, CDR1 is SGHDN, CDR2 FVKESK. In DNA form, the CDR3 reads TGTGCCAGCAGCCATCCACAGGGGCTTCTGTACAATGAGCAGTTCTTC. Amino acids: CASSHPQGLLYNEQFF.

This chain connects TRBV3-1 to TRBJ2-5, with 9 bases identical to TRBD2. Trimming at V came to 1 base and at J to 6 bases, leaving 6 bases not matched to a gene. The CDR3 covers 15 residues. The germline gives CDR1 LGHDT, CDR2 YNNKEL (reference sequence). CDR3 residues: CASSQAGTSYQTQYF. CDR3 sequence (DNA): TGTGCCAGCAGCCAAGCTGGGACTAGCTACCAGACCCAGTACTTC.

The genes are TRBV5-1 and TRBJ2-3, with D tentatively TRBD2 (6 bases). Trimming removed 4 bases at V and 6 bases at J, with 15 bases between. The CDR3 totals 14 residues. Germline V gives CDR1 SGHRS, CDR2 YFSETQ. The CDR3 is CASSRGTPYDTQYF. The CDR3 region has the DNA TGCGCCAGCAGCCGCGGGACTCCGTATGATACGCAGTATTTT.

The V and J genes are TRBV9 and TRBJ2-1, with 7 bases identical to TRBD2. After removal of 0 bases from V and 8 bases from J, the junction contained 11 bases not matched to a gene. The CDR3 has 16 residues. The V gene's germline CDR1 is SGDLS and CDR2 YYNGEE. CDR3 in DNA: TGTGCCAGCAGCGTAGGGGTCCGGGAGGCCCAAGATGAGCAGTTCTTC. Translated: CASSVGVREAQDEQFF.

The V call is TRBV4-3, the J call TRBJ1-5; D gene uncertain. In germline, CDR1 is LGHNA, CDR2 YSLEER. The CDR3 is 14 residues long. V was clipped by 1 base and J by 4 bases, with 8 bases between them. The CDR3 spells CASSQVLGNQPQHF. The DNA for the CDR3 is TGCGCCAGCAGCCAAGTCTTGGGGAATCAGCCCCAGCATTTT.

This chain connects TRBV4-2 to TRBJ2-7; TRBD2 matches at 15 bases. V dropped 0 bases and J dropped 3; count of bases not matched to a gene: 6. Germline V CDR1 and CDR2: LGHNA, YNFKEQ. The CDR3 extends over 18 amino acids. CDR3 sequence (DNA): TGTGCCAGCAGCCAAGATTCGTGGACTAGCGGGAGGGACTACGAGCAGTACTTC. Its protein product is CASSQDSWTSGRDYEQYF.

The rearrangement joins TRBV18 to TRBJ2-2; 10 nucleotides match TRBD2. The V gene end was trimmed by 4 bases and the J gene end by 6 bases; junction bases not matched to a gene: 2. The CDR3 sequence is 14 residues long. Germline-derived CDR1 and CDR2 are KGHSH and LQKENI. The CDR3 nucleotides are TGTGCCAGCTCACGGGGGACTAGCGCCGGGGAGCTGTTTTTT. As protein: CASSRGTSAGELFF. The full variable domain, with the rest looked up from reference TRBV18 and TRBJ2-2, is NAGVMQNPRHLVRRRGQEARLRCSPMKGHSHVYWYRQLPEEGLKFMVYLQKENIIDESGMPKERFSAEFPKEGPSILRIQQVVRGDSAAYFCASSRGTSAGELFFGEGSRLTVL.

This clonotype came up once. CDR3 coding DNA: TGTGCCAGCAGTTCGACTAGCGGGGTGTCCTACGAGCAGTACTTC. This codes for CASSSTSGVSYEQYF. The J gene is TRBJ2-7, the V gene TRBV28; 11 nucleotides line up with TRBD2. V lost 4 bases to trimming and J lost 1 base; unmatched junction nucleotides: 3. Germline V gene data show CDR1 as MDHEN and CDR2 as SYDVKM. The CDR3 sequence is 15 residues long.

The chain carries TRBV20-1 and TRBJ2-7, with D maybe TRBD1 (6 bases). The germline V gene has CDR1 DFQATT and CDR2 SNEGSKA (reference sequence). V dropped 5 bases and J dropped 5 bases, with 13 bases sitting between them. The CDR3 length is 12 residues. The chain's CDR3 is CSARWQGHEQYF. The CDR3 coding sequence is TGCAGTGCTCGCTGGCAGGGGCACGAGCAGTACTTC.

The rearrangement joins TRBV15 to TRBJ2-3, with 14 bases lining up with TRBD2. The ends lost 3 bases at V and 4 bases at J; junction bases unmatched: 0. CDR1 LNHNV and CDR2 YYDKDF come from the germline V gene (reference sequence). The CDR3 is 15 residues long. CDR3 nucleotide sequence: TGTGCCACCAGCAGGACTAGCGGGAGGGCAGATACGCAGTATTTT. Encoded protein: CATSRTSGRADTQYF.

V gene TRBV5-1 combines with J gene TRBJ2-3; 11 bases map to TRBD2. Germline V lookup: CDR1 SGHRS, CDR2 YFSETQ. The CDR3 has 16 amino acids. The ends lost 4 bases at V and 2 bases at J; junction bases unmatched: 6. The CDR3 DNA follows: TGCGCCAGCAGCGGGGGGACTAGCGGCCACACAGATACGCAGTATTTT. It yields the protein CASSGGTSGHTDTQYF.